This record concerns one T cell receptor beta chain sequence. Before they entered the study, exposed participants had met a COVID-19 case within 2 weeks. The germline V gene has CDR1 LGHNA and CDR2 YSLEER. The CDR3 covers 16 residues. V lost 4 bases and J 0 bases, leaving 15 bases between the germline ends. The sample belongs to a study of blood T cell repertoires in COVID-19. In the original analysis: Amplification of reference gene primers provided the estimated nucleated cell counts. Generated by immunoSEQ multiplex PCR, the TCRdb table keeps only in-frame clones and is missing some. V and J calls plus clone size are reproduced from that table; the DNA served to infer D and trimming. Of hundreds of thousands of clones detected, 75% to 90% appear once; the ten largest clones hold approximately 1.9%.

This sequence joins TRBV4-3 and TRBJ1-1; D is unresolved. Sequenced sample: PBMCs or T cells enriched from blood (not recorded which). This clonotype was sampled from a woman in her thirties who had been exposed to COVID-19. The CDR3 sequence is CASSPDLRRVNTEAFF. The CDR3 DNA reads TGCGCCAGCAGCCCGGACCTCCGGAGGGTGAACACTGAAGCTTTCTTT.